The 10 T cell receptor beta chains below come from one sample, sequenced in a study of identical twins. TCRdb reprocessed the 5' RACE reads with MiXCR, giving one entry per CDR3 protein. The sample lists about 690,000 distinct CDR3 sequences; approximately 21% were seen once. A further study also used this sample, focusing on T cells expressing NK-cell markers.

Material for sequencing was PBMCs. Receptors were obtained from a woman between 18 and 29 years old in good health.

The chain combines TRBV29-1 with TRBJ2-5; D is undetermined. In germline, CDR1 is SQVTM, CDR2 ANQGSEA. The CDR3 has 13 residues. Trimming pared 4 bases from V and 6 bases from J, leaving 15 bases between. The CDR3 here is CSVAGFLLKTQYF. DNA for the CDR3: TGCAGCGTTGCCGGGTTCCTATTGAAGACCCAGTACTTC.

This clonotype was observed many times. CDR3: CSARPAGAPDTQYF. For the CDR3, the DNA is TGCAGTGCTAGACCAGCGGGAGCGCCAGATACGCAGTATTTT. The chain employs TRBV20-1 and TRBJ2-3, with 8 bases that match TRBD2. The CDR3 runs 14 residues. Germline V gene sequence: CDR1 DFQATT, CDR2 SNEGSKA (reference sequence). V gave up 2 bases and J gave up 4 bases; unmatched junction bases: 5.

The genes are TRBV10-3 and TRBJ2-1; 7 bases align to TRBD2. CDR3 length: 13 amino acids. J gave up 8 bases and V 3 bases, and 4 bases lay outside the gene matches. Germline V lookup: CDR1 ENHRY, CDR2 SYGVKD. CDR3 protein: CAISDRSGYEQFF. CDR3 in DNA: TGTGCCATCAGTGACCGTAGCGGGTATGAGCAGTTCTTC.

The chain uses TRBV7-2 and TRBJ2-5, with D tentatively TRBD1 (6 bases). Trimming removed 1 base at V and 10 bases at J, with 19 bases between. This CDR3 region has 15 residues. Germline-derived CDR1 and CDR2 are SGHTA and FQGNSA. CDR3 amino acids: CASSLGVWDTDLQYF. The CDR3, as DNA: TGTGCCAGCAGCTTAGGAGTTTGGGACACCGATCTCCAGTACTTC.

The chain links TRBV20-1 to TRBJ2-1, with D possibly being TRBD2 (7 bases). The V end was cut by 3 bases, the J end by 6 bases, with 15 bases between. The V gene's germline CDR1 is DFQATT and CDR2 SNEGSKA (reference sequence). The CDR3 runs to 14 residues. This chain's CDR3 is CSARGWGGLNEQFF. The CDR3 DNA reads as TGCAGTGCTAGGGGTTGGGGGGGCCTCAATGAGCAGTTCTTC.

This clonotype turned up a few times. The V and J genes are TRBV5-1 and TRBJ2-2, with no clear D. The V gene lost 4 bases and the J gene lost 0 bases, with 13 bases spanning the gap. The length of the CDR3 is 16 residues. Germline lookup yields CDR1 SGHRS and CDR2 YFSETQ. For the CDR3, the DNA is TGCGCCAGCAGCCTCCGGCCTGACGCGAACACCGGGGAGCTGTTTTTT. This codes for CASSLRPDANTGELFF.

A few counts support this clonotype. This chain uses TRBV12-3 or TRBV12-4 with TRBJ2-1; 10 bases fit TRBD2. The CDR3 sequence is 15 residues long. The trim removed 8 bases at V and 3 bases at J, leaving 7 bases unmatched. DNA for the CDR3: TGTGCCAGCTGTGAAGCGGGAGGGGGCTACAATGAGCAGTTCTTC. The encoded protein is CASCEAGGGYNEQFF.

This clonotype has a count of ten or more. One junction end does not reproduce the germline sequence, and a read error may be involved. The chain combines TRBV12-3 or TRBV12-4 with TRBJ2-3; D possibly corresponds to TRBD1 (6 bases). This CDR3 has 14 residues. The DNA of the CDR3 is TGTGCCAGCAGCTTAGGGGGAGCCACAGATACGCAGTATTTT. As protein: CASSLGGATDTQYF.

This chain links TRBV10-3 with TRBJ2-7, with 8 bases lining up with TRBD1. The CDR3 has 15 amino acids. Germline trimming cut 6 bases from V and 4 bases from J; bases unmatched to any gene: 11. Germline lookup yields CDR1 ENHRY and CDR2 SYGVKD. In DNA, the CDR3 is TGTGCCATCAGCATTACCGGGACAGGTTCATACGAGCAGTACTTC. It codes for CAISITGTGSYEQYF.

This clonotype was detected only a few times. The chain couples TRBV27 to TRBJ2-1; no definite D call. Between the trimmed V and J ends, which lost 8 bases and 11 bases, there was a span of 22 bases. The V gene's germline CDR1 is MNHEY and CDR2 SMNVEV (reference sequence). The CDR3 spans 14 residues. CDR3 coding DNA: TGTGCCAGCCGTGGTGGCGCAAGCATACCAAAGCAGTTCTTC. Amino acid sequence: CASRGGASIPKQFF.